Reported below is one T cell receptor beta chain. Its matching antigen is unknown. Since a much larger clone is just one base distant, this may be a read error. The CDR3 length is 11 residues. V was clipped by 4 bases and J by 5 bases, with 6 bases between them. Germline assignment: CDR1 SGHDT and CDR2 YYEEEE. This record comes from a study of shared clonotypes between healthy human individuals. Findings and limits, study-wide: Non-shared clonotypes were found to have lower generation probabilities than the clonotypes that were shared by all four of the sorted-subset donors. Naive subsets, compared against memory subsets, generally had larger estimated richness values.

As processed by the authors: Junction-only immunoSEQ data arrived without quality scores, meaning filtering differed. Some clones are missing from TCRdb's copy, which holds only in-frame ones; the method was immunoSEQ multiplex PCR. V, J and clone size were drawn from that table, and D and trimming were deduced from the DNA. The data show roughly 2,000,000 clones, about 95% seen once. The naive CD8 population came from CD45RO-negative cells selected for CCR7, without terminally differentiated effector memory CD45RA+ cells. The material sequenced was naive CD8+ T cells sorted from blood. The clonotype comes from a man between 18 and 35 years old in good health. The chain joins TRBV5-6 to TRBJ2-5; D is ambiguous. The CDR3 loop reads CASSVGETQYF. The CDR3 DNA is TGTGCCAGCAGCGTGGGGGAGACCCAGTACTTC.